This entry lists 27 T cell receptor beta chains sequenced from one sample in a study of human CD4 T cells and Enterobacteriaceae. Proliferating activated T cells were sorted by FACS as CFSE-low CD25+ ICOS+ after 6-7 days. Sorted memory CD4+ T cells were CFSE-labeled and cultured 2:1 with irradiated antigen-pulsed autologous monocytes. The memory gate held CD4+ cells that were not CD45RA+CCR7+CD95- naive cells, over 98% pure. Only in-frame clones appear in the TCRdb table, and some are missing; sequencing was by immunoSEQ multiplex PCR. The profile shows some 800 clones, approximately 50% of them singletons. The sequenced sample was bacteria-reactive CD4+ T cells grown in culture. As to subset: CFSE-low proliferating memory CD4 T cells sorted after in vitro stimulation with a heat-inactivated bacterium or M. tuberculosis lysate. The origin of the receptors is a human donor in good health.

The V gene is TRBV13, the J gene TRBJ2-2; 7 bases are a match to TRBD2. Losses at the gene ends were 6 bases for V and 0 bases for J; bases not matched to a gene: 7. The germline V gene has CDR1 PRHDT and CDR2 FYEKMQ (reference sequence). The CDR3 is 16 amino acids. This CDR3 is CASRRGGSANTGELFF. The CDR3 DNA follows: TGTGCCAGCAGAAGGGGCGGGAGTGCGAACACCGGGGAGCTGTTTTTT.

The chain joins TRBV11-2 to TRBJ2-7, with D tentatively TRBD2 (5 bases). V shed 0 bases and J shed 3 bases, with 9 bases lying between them. Looked up from germline, CDR1 is SGHAT and CDR2 is FQNNGV. This CDR3 is 14 amino acids long. DNA of the CDR3: TGTGCCAGCAGCTTAGATCTAGGGAGCTACGAGCAGTACTTC. This sequence encodes CASSLDLGSYEQYF.

Sample share makes this clone hyperexpanded. The V call is TRBV28, the J call TRBJ2-2; D is unresolved. V was clipped by 8 bases and J by 0 bases, with 7 bases between them. CDR3 length: 13 amino acids. CDR1 MDHEN and CDR2 SYDVKM come from the germline V gene. CDR3 coding DNA: TGTGCCAGCGGCAGCGCGAACACCGGGGAGCTGTTTTTT. Translated, it gives CASGSANTGELFF.

The chain has TRBV27 and TRBJ2-6; unclear D gene. The germline V gene has CDR1 MNHEY and CDR2 SMNVEV (reference sequence). V was clipped by 5 bases and J by 5 bases, with 19 bases between them. The CDR3 spans 17 residues. CDR3 coding DNA: TGTGCCAGCAGTGACACCACGCTACAAAGTCGGGCCAACGTCCTGACTTTC. It yields the protein CASSDTTLQSRANVLTF.

This clone ranks as medium-sized (0.01 to 0.1%). The chain links TRBV9 to TRBJ2-1; the match to TRBD2 covers 7 bases. There are 14 residues in the CDR3. The ends lost 4 bases at V and 7 bases at J; junction bases unmatched: 8. Germline CDR1 SGDLS, CDR2 YYNGEE. The CDR3 spells CASSPLLGGNEQFF. The CDR3 coding sequence is TGTGCCAGCAGCCCCTTATTGGGGGGGAATGAGCAGTTCTTC.

This clone was observed a handful of times. The V and J genes are TRBV5-1 and TRBJ2-5; 13 nucleotides agree with TRBD2. Germline CDR1 SGHRS, CDR2 YFSETQ. The length of the CDR3 is 15 residues. The CDR3 nucleotides are TGCGGAACCCGAGGGGGACTAGCGGGACCGGAGACCCAGTACTTC. Residues: CGTRGGLAGPETQYF.

The genes are TRBV4-2 and TRBJ2-2; the D call may be TRBD1 or TRBD2 (5 bases each). The CDR3 is made up of 14 amino acids. The V and J ends lost 1 base and 7 bases respectively, with 10 bases between them. The germline CDR1 and CDR2 sequences are LGHNA and YNFKEQ. In DNA, the CDR3 is TGTGCCAGCAGCCAAGCGGGGCGAGGCGGGGAGCTGTTTTTT. Encoded protein: CASSQAGRGGELFF.

Comment on this clone: This may be a read error: a much more frequent sequence differs by one nucleotide. Different DNA sequences within this sample yield the same CDR3. The chain joins TRBV5-4 to TRBJ2-2, with 9 bases lining up with TRBD2. The V gene's germline CDR1 is SGHNT and CDR2 YYREEE (reference sequence). Trimming at V came to 4 bases and at J to 8 bases, leaving 9 bases not matched to a gene. The CDR3 sequence is 15 residues long. This CDR3 reads CASSPGLAGLGELFF. CDR3 nucleotide sequence: TGTGCCAGCAGCCCGGGGCTAGCGGGACTTGGGGAGCTGTTTTTT.

This chain links TRBV28 with TRBJ2-3, with 10 bases identical to TRBD2. The CDR3 loop spans 18 amino acids. With V trimmed by 5 bases and J by 0 bases, 11 bases remained unmatched. Germline loops: CDR1 MDHEN, CDR2 SYDVKM. CDR3 sequence reads: CASSRGATSGTSTDTQYF. The DNA of the CDR3 is TGTGCCAGCAGTCGAGGGGCTACTAGCGGGACTAGCACAGATACGCAGTATTTT.

V gene TRBV28 combines with J gene TRBJ2-5, with D possibly being TRBD1 (5 bases). Germline V gives CDR1 MDHEN, CDR2 SYDVKM. The CDR3 has 15 residues. The V end lost 2 bases, the J end lost 0 bases, and 10 bases lay between the germline ends. For the CDR3, the DNA is TGTGCCAGCAGTTTAGGTCAGGGATACCAAGAGACCCAGTACTTC. Its protein is CASSLGQGYQETQYF.

The rearrangement uses TRBV5-8 and TRBJ2-1; 12 nucleotides align to TRBD2. Germline CDR1 SGHTS, CDR2 YDEGEE. The CDR3 extends over 17 amino acids. V lost 1 base to trimming and J lost 3 bases; unmatched junction nucleotides: 5. This CDR3 is CASSLMSSGRDYNEQFF. CDR3 bases: TGTGCCAGCAGCTTGATGTCTAGCGGGAGGGACTACAATGAGCAGTTCTTC.

This chain links TRBV12-5 with TRBJ1-4; D is perhaps TRBD1 (6 bases). The CDR3 spans 15 residues. Germline V gives CDR1 LGHNT, CDR2 FRNRAP. Deletions cut 1 base from V and 8 bases from J, with 14 bases between. The CDR3 here is CASGLGTGIVEKLFF. The CDR3 region has the DNA TGTGCTAGTGGTTTGGGAACAGGGATTGTAGAAAAACTGTTTTTT.

This chain uses TRBV19 with TRBJ1-1, with D maybe TRBD1 (5 bases). Trimming pared 5 bases from V and 1 base from J, leaving 11 bases between. The germline gives CDR1 LNHDA, CDR2 SQIVND (reference sequence). This CDR3 region has 14 residues. The CDR3 nucleotides read TGTGCCAGTAGTGCGGGACCTGGGAACACTGAAGCTTTCTTT. Its translation is CASSAGPGNTEAFF.

This chain joins TRBV18 and TRBJ2-6; D is uncertain. The V gene lost 5 bases and the J gene lost 0 bases, with 11 bases spanning the gap. The CDR3 is 16 amino acids. Germline CDR1 is KGHSH and CDR2 is LQKENI. This CDR3 is CASSEAFGSGANVLTF. Written as DNA, the CDR3 is TGTGCCAGCTCAGAGGCTTTCGGCTCTGGGGCCAACGTCCTGACTTTC. Full variable domain (outside the CDR3, taken from reference TRBV18 and TRBJ2-6): NAGVMQNPRHLVRRRGQEARLRCSPMKGHSHVYWYRQLPEEGLKFMVYLQKENIIDESGMPKERFSAEFPKEGPSILRIQQVVRGDSAAYFCASSEAFGSGANVLTFGAGSRLTVL.

The gene calls are TRBV28 and TRBJ2-7; no definite D call. The CDR3 loop spans 12 amino acids. The germline CDR1 and CDR2 sequences are MDHEN and SYDVKM. V lost 6 bases, J lost 3 bases, and 9 bases lay in between. The CDR3 loop reads CASSGDSYEQYF. The CDR3 region has the DNA TGTGCCAGCAGCGGAGATAGCTACGAGCAGTACTTC.

The chain combines TRBV7-6 with TRBJ2-5; unclear D gene. V was cut by 1 base and J by 1 base, with 7 bases left in between. The germline V gene has CDR1 SGHVS and CDR2 FNYEAQ. The length of the CDR3 is 14 residues. The CDR3 loop reads CASSLGMGQETQYF. The CDR3 coding sequence is TGTGCCAGCAGCTTAGGCATGGGCCAAGAGACCCAGTACTTC.

This clone occurred a few times. The chain recombines TRBV28 with TRBJ2-2; D remains unclear. Germline CDR1 MDHEN, CDR2 SYDVKM. This CDR3 comprises 13 residues. Trimming shortened V by 5 bases and J by 0 bases, and 4 bases separated the two germline ends. DNA of the CDR3: TGTGCCAGCAGTAGCGCGAACACCGGGGAGCTGTTTTTT. It is translated as CASSSANTGELFF.

This clone is labeled large (0.1 to 1%). V and J are TRBV7-6 and TRBJ2-2, with 7 nucleotides matching TRBD2. Germline CDR1 and CDR2: SGHVS and FNYEAQ. This CDR3 is built from 15 residues. The V segment lost 5 bases and the J segment 5 bases; nucleotides outside the gene matches: 8. CDR3 protein: CASSLGTTKTGELFF. DNA for the CDR3: TGTGCCAGCAGCCTCGGGACTACCAAAACCGGGGAGCTGTTTTTT.

In its sample, this clone ranks as medium-sized. The chain combines TRBV5-7 with TRBJ1-5; possible D gene TRBD1, 5 bases. TRBV5-7 is reported as an ORF; its role is uncertain. Trimming took off 2 bases at V and 2 bases at J, with 17 bases between the two ends. The CDR3 is 17 residues long. Here the CDR3 reads CASSFPSEGLGNQPQHF. In DNA, the CDR3 is TGTGCCAGCAGCTTCCCCTCGGAGGGGCTGGGCAATCAGCCCCAGCATTTT.

The chain carries TRBV11-2 and TRBJ2-3; the D is unclear. Germline V lookup: CDR1 SGHAT, CDR2 FQNNGV. The V end was cut by 0 bases, the J end by 7 bases, with 8 bases between. The CDR3 sequence is 13 residues long. For the CDR3, the DNA is TGTGCCAGCAGCTTAGATAAACGGCATACGCAGTATTTT. Translated, it gives CASSLDKRHTQYF.

The rearrangement links TRBV12-5 to TRBJ2-7; D is uncertain. V gave up 4 bases and J gave up 6 bases, with 10 bases separating them. This CDR3 region has 12 residues. CDR1 and CDR2 (germline): LGHNT, FRNRAP. The CDR3 protein is CASGSLAGEQYF. As DNA, the CDR3 is TGTGCTAGTGGTTCGCTGGCCGGCGAGCAGTACTTC. Combining the CDR3 with reference TRBV12-5 and TRBJ2-7 gives the whole variable domain DARVTQTPRHKVTEMGQEVTMRCQPILGHNTVFWYRQTMMQGLELLAYFRNRAPLDDSGMPKDRFSAEMPDATLATLKIQPSEPRDSAVYFCASGSLAGEQYFGPGTRLTVT.

The chain joins TRBV5-5 to TRBJ2-1; 10 bases match TRBD2. The V and J ends lost 1 base and 4 bases, in that order; junction bases with no gene match: 5. The CDR3 contains 16 residues. Germline values: CDR1 SGHKS, CDR2 YYEKEE (reference sequence). CDR3 in amino acids: CASSLTATSGYNEQFF. The CDR3 DNA is TGTGCCAGCAGCTTGACCGCGACTAGCGGGTACAATGAGCAGTTCTTC.

The chain combines TRBV13 with TRBJ1-1, with 8 bases identical to TRBD1. Trimming took 5 bases from V and 7 from J; bases not matched to a gene: 15. Germline loops: CDR1 PRHDT, CDR2 FYEKMQ (reference sequence). This CDR3 is built from 16 residues. The CDR3 coding sequence is TGTGCCAGCAGCCGCCCCAGGGCAGGGGGCGCGGGTGAAGCTTTCTTT. It yields the protein CASSRPRAGGAGEAFF. Full variable domain (missing parts from reference TRBV13 and TRBJ1-1): AAGVIQSPRHLIKEKRETATLKCYPIPRHDTVYWYQQGPGQDPQFLISFYEKMQSDKGSIPDRFSAQQFSDYHSELNMSSLELGDSALYFCASSRPRAGGAGEAFFGQGTRLTVV.

V and J are TRBV5-1 and TRBJ1-1; unclear D gene. The germline V gene encodes CDR1 SGHRS and CDR2 YFSETQ. V gave up 7 bases and J gave up 4 bases, with 14 bases separating them. The CDR3 has 13 amino acids. Here the CDR3 DNA reads TGCGCCAGCGAAATCTCCCCGGGCACTGAAGCTTTCTTT. This gives the protein CASEISPGTEAFF.

As DNA, the CDR3 is TGCGCCAGCGAGACAGGGGGCGGTCGTTTGAACACTGAAGCTTTCTTT. Its translation: CASETGGGRLNTEAFF. The chain recombines TRBV10-1 with TRBJ1-1, with TRBD1 matching over 10 bases. Germline V gene lookup returns CDR1 WNHNN and CDR2 SYGVQD (reference sequence). Unmatched junction bases numbered 9, after V lost 8 bases and J lost 0 bases. The CDR3 loop spans 16 amino acids.

This rearrangement joins TRBV28 to TRBJ1-4; no definite D call. The V end lost 5 bases, the J end lost 7 bases, and 20 bases lay between the germline ends. Germline-derived CDR1 and CDR2 are MDHEN and SYDVKM. CDR3 length: 16 amino acids. CDR3 protein: CASSGSAALALEKLFF. The CDR3 nucleotides are TGTGCCAGCAGTGGTAGTGCGGCATTGGCGCTTGAAAAACTGTTTTTT.

V is TRBV10-3 and J is TRBJ2-5; tentatively, D is TRBD1 (5 bases). CDR1 and CDR2 from the germline V gene are ENHRY and SYGVKD. The CDR3 is 16 amino acids. The V gene lost 0 bases and the J gene lost 0 bases, with 11 bases spanning the gap. CDR3 loop: CAISESNQGNQETQYF. CDR3 DNA sequence: TGTGCCATCAGTGAGTCGAACCAGGGAAACCAAGAGACCCAGTACTTC.